These T cell receptor beta chains were read from a single sample in a study of neoadjuvant anti-PD-1 for oral cavity cancer. Measured with immunoSEQ multiplex PCR; TCRdb has only the in-frame clones, and not every one. The data hold over 11,000 clones, with 70% to 80% observed a single time. Sequences were derived from PBMCs, sampled after nivolumab (anti-PD-1) treatment. Every receptor here comes from a person between 40 and 79 years old with oral cavity squamous cell carcinoma. Each CDR3 is given with its conserved first and last residue. Fields, in order: V gene, clone size, D gene, J gene, CDR3 DNA, CDR3 protein. The D gene is left open where the match is weak. The size entry is marked missing in some rows and otherwise reads once, few, many or a size class.

v_gene: TRBV5-6; abundance: .; d_gene: .; j_gene: TRBJ2-5; CDR3nt: TGTGCCAGCAGCACCGGGTCCGGCGGGGAGACCCAGTACTTC; CDR3aa: CASSTGSGGETQYF
v_gene: TRBV7-9; abundance: .; d_gene: .; j_gene: TRBJ2-3; CDR3nt: TGTGCCAGCAGCTTAGAGGGAGATACGCAGTATTTT; CDR3aa: CASSLEGDTQYF
v_gene: TRBV7-9; abundance: .; d_gene: TRBD1; j_gene: TRBJ2-7; CDR3nt: TGTGCCAGCAGCCCGCTACCGGGACAGGGGTCCCCAGAGCAGTACTTC; CDR3aa: CASSPLPGQGSPEQYF
v_gene: TRBV11-2; abundance: few; d_gene: .; j_gene: TRBJ2-2; CDR3nt: TGTGCCAGCAGCTTAGAGTGGTCCTACATGGGCTACACCGGGGAGCTGTTTTTT; CDR3aa: CASSLEWSYMGYTGELFF
v_gene: TRBV30; abundance: .; d_gene: TRBD2; j_gene: TRBJ2-1; CDR3nt: TGTGCCGGTCGACTAGCGGGAGGAAATGAGCAGTTCTTC; CDR3aa: CAGRLAGGNEQFF
v_gene: TRBV9; abundance: .; d_gene: TRBD2; j_gene: TRBJ2-1; CDR3nt: TGTGCCAGCAGCGTAGGGCCCCCAATAGCGGGGGGTTACAATGAGCAGTTCTTC; CDR3aa: CASSVGPPIAGGYNEQFF
v_gene: TRBV6-6; abundance: .; d_gene: .; j_gene: TRBJ2-7; CDR3nt: TGTGCCAGCAGCCAGAGCGAGTTTTACGAGCAGTACTTC; CDR3aa: CASSQSEFYEQYF
v_gene: TRBV27; abundance: .; d_gene: TRBD2; j_gene: TRBJ2-3; CDR3nt: TGTGCCAGCAGTTCTCCCGGGACTAGCTCCGATACGCAGTATTTT; CDR3aa: CASSSPGTSSDTQYF
v_gene: TRBV5-1; abundance: few; d_gene: .; j_gene: TRBJ1-2; CDR3nt: TGCGCCAGCAGCTTGGACAGGGTGAGCTATGGCTACACCTTC; CDR3aa: CASSLDRVSYGYTF
v_gene: TRBV5-1; abundance: .; d_gene: TRBD1; j_gene: TRBJ2-5; CDR3nt: TGCGCCAGCAGCTTAGGGGGCATCCAAGAGACCCAGTACTTC; CDR3aa: CASSLGGIQETQYF
v_gene: TRBV6-5; abundance: .; d_gene: .; j_gene: TRBJ2-1; CDR3nt: TGTGCCAGCAGTTCCCGGGAGATCTACAATGAGCAGTTCTTC; CDR3aa: CASSSREIYNEQFF
v_gene: TRBV19; abundance: .; d_gene: .; j_gene: TRBJ1-2; CDR3nt: TGTGCCAGTAGTTCCTGGAGGCAGAACTATGGCTACACCTTC; CDR3aa: CASSSWRQNYGYTF
v_gene: TRBV28; abundance: .; d_gene: TRBD1; j_gene: TRBJ1-5; CDR3nt: TGTGCCAGCAGGATCCGGGACAGATTTAGCAATCAGCCCCAGCATTTT; CDR3aa: CASRIRDRFSNQPQHF
v_gene: TRBV6-1; abundance: .; d_gene: .; j_gene: TRBJ2-3; CDR3nt: TGTGCCAGCCCAGAAGCGGCCGGGGGCGCAGATACGCAGTATTTT; CDR3aa: CASPEAAGGADTQYF
v_gene: TRBV7-3; abundance: .; d_gene: TRBD2; j_gene: TRBJ2-2; CDR3nt: TGTGCCAGCAGCCCCAGGACTAGCGGGAACTCCGGGGAGCTGTTTTTT; CDR3aa: CASSPRTSGNSGELFF
v_gene: TRBV30; abundance: .; d_gene: .; j_gene: TRBJ1-5; CDR3nt: TGTGCCTGGAGTGCGGGGGGAGATCAGCCCCAGCATTTT; CDR3aa: CAWSAGGDQPQHF
v_gene: TRBV5-1; abundance: .; d_gene: .; j_gene: TRBJ2-6; CDR3nt: TGCGCCAGCAGCCAAACCGCGGGTGGGGCCAACGTCCTGACTTTC; CDR3aa: CASSQTAGGANVLTF
v_gene: TRBV5-1; abundance: few; d_gene: TRBD1; j_gene: TRBJ2-1; CDR3nt: TGCGCCAGCAGCTTGACAGGGGCTAACTACAATGAGCAGTTCTTC; CDR3aa: CASSLTGANYNEQFF